Many counts were recorded for the clone carrying this T cell receptor (beta chain). Its antigen is unknown. CDR3 length equals 13 residues. CDR1 and CDR2 (germline): SGHDT, YYEEEE. V was shortened by 4 bases and J by 3 bases, with 11 bases between the two germline ends. The data derive from a study of response to subunit inactivated influenza vaccine. Study results and limitations: Each seasonal flu vaccination may recruit only limited new T cells, authors suggested.

TCRdb called the RT-PCR reads again in MiXCR, with one record for every CDR3 protein. The sample includes almost 250,000 distinct CDR3 sequences, 12% of them seen just once. This receptor was identified in a man aged 50 to 59 who received an inactivated influenza vaccine. The chain combines TRBV5-6 with TRBJ2-7; the D gene is possibly TRBD1 (5 bases). This specimen was non-naive T cells sorted from PBMCs, taken roughly 2 weeks before vaccination. CDR3 protein: CASSADTDYEQYF. The CDR3 coding sequence is TGTGCCAGCAGCGCGGACACGGACTACGAGCAGTACTTC.